This T cell receptor beta chain was captured in a study of T-cell reconstitution after alpha-beta-depleted transplantation in children. The study's findings and limits: By one year post-transplant, T-cell counts and diversity largely arose from T cells that were newly produced. Expanded graft clones, several hundred of them, were reportedly the source of alpha-beta T cells about two months after transplant. Day-60 TCRbeta diversity that was high in some patients was derived from surviving recipient T cells and thymic progenitors.

Deletions cut 3 bases from V and 0 bases from J, with 9 bases between. The CDR3 is made up of 13 amino acids. Germline V lookup: CDR1 DFQATT, CDR2 SNEGSKA (reference sequence). This clonotype was seen ten or more times. Its target is not known. Unique molecular identifiers were built into the TCRbeta library. MiXCR, applied by TCRdb to the PCR reads, yields one record per CDR3 protein. The sample lists more than 120,000 distinct CDR3 sequences, 8% to 10% seen once, with 15% to 20% in the top ten. The sequences come from PBMCs, mostly from graft donor cells, collected 180 days after TCRalphabeta/CD19-depleted stem cell transplant. The TCR originated in a female patient between 2 and 15 years old who had a stem cell transplant for congenital amegakaryocytic thrombocytopenia, so the T cells may come from the graft donor. This chain connects TRBV20-1 to TRBJ2-7; D unclear. CDR3 in amino acids: CSASPDPSYEQYF. The CDR3 coding sequence is TGCAGTGCTAGCCCCGACCCCTCCTACGAGCAGTACTTC.